Listed below are T cell receptor beta chains from one sample, sequenced in a study of somatic mutations in cytotoxic T cells in rheumatoid arthritis. TCRdb keeps only in-frame clones here, not all; method: immunoSEQ multiplex PCR. The sample has 8,000 to 13,000 clones; around 85% are singletons. The sequencing input was CD8+ T cells sorted from blood. These receptors originate from a woman between 45 and 65 years old in good health. Both conserved end residues are part of each CDR3. D genes are given only for firm matches. Size values are once, few and many counts, or a class for expanded clones, and some rows have none.

>TRBV4-3|-|TRBJ2-4|-
CASSQDGGSQNIQYF
TGCGCCAGCAGCCAAGATGGGGGGTCCCAAAACATTCAGTACTTC
>TRBV11-2|-|TRBJ1-1|TRBD1
CASSTDRGGNTEAFF
TGTGCCAGCAGCACTGACAGGGGAGGGAACACTGAAGCTTTCTTT
>TRBV6-1|-|TRBJ1-2|TRBD1
CASSEEGTGRIYGYTF
TGTGCCAGCAGTGAAGAAGGGACAGGGCGAATCTATGGCTACACCTTC
>TRBV10-2|once|TRBJ2-7|-
CASSELNSKPYEQYF
TGCGCCAGCAGTGAACTGAATAGTAAACCCTACGAGCAGTACTTC
>TRBV19|-|TRBJ1-2|TRBD1
CASRGTGYYGYTF
TGTGCCAGTCGCGGGACAGGGTACTATGGCTACACCTTC
>TRBV28|-|TRBJ1-4|-
CATQLDSTEKLFF
TGTGCGACCCAGTTGGACAGTACTGAAAAACTGTTTTTT
>TRBV28|-|TRBJ1-5|-
CAGQRLGNQPQHF
TGTGCCGGCCAGAGGTTGGGCAATCAGCCCCAGCATTTT
>TRBV4-3|-|TRBJ2-1|TRBD2
CASSLSSGVNNEQFF
TGCGCCAGCAGCCTCAGTAGCGGGGTCAACAATGAGCAGTTCTTC
>TRBV30|-|TRBJ2-1|TRBD2
CAWNGRQYNEQFF
TGTGCCTGGAACGGGAGGCAATACAATGAGCAGTTCTTC
>TRBV7-9|-|TRBJ2-2|-
CASSHPGIGGGELFF
TGTGCCAGCAGCCACCCAGGGATCGGGGGCGGGGAGCTGTTTTTT
>TRBV11-2|once|TRBJ2-5|-
CASSPTPGETQYF
TGTGCCAGCAGCCCCACTCCAGGGGAGACCCAGTACTTC
>TRBV19|-|TRBJ1-5|-
CASSIGSRGNQPQHF
TGTGCCAGTAGTATCGGCTCAAGGGGAAATCAGCCCCAGCATTTT
>TRBV28|once|TRBJ2-3|TRBD1
CASSHPSGTGLSDTQYF
TGTGCCAGCAGTCACCCCTCGGGGACAGGGTTGTCAGATACGCAGTATTTT
>TRBV5-6|-|TRBJ2-5|-
CASSHQETQYF
TGTGCCAGCAGCCATCAAGAGACCCAGTACTTC
>TRBV9|-|TRBJ2-5|TRBD1
CASSETGGHSGAPSAQYF
TGTGCCAGCAGCGAGACAGGGGGCCATAGCGGGGCCCCCTCCGCCCAGTACTTC
>TRBV10-3|-|TRBJ2-3|-
CAIKAADTQYF
TGTGCCATCAAAGCCGCAGATACGCAGTATTTT
>TRBV6-5|-|TRBJ2-7|-
CASSVPGFSYEQYF
TGTGCCAGCAGTGTACCGGGGTTCTCCTACGAGCAGTACTTC
>TRBV11-2|-|TRBJ2-1|TRBD2
CASSAASGAYNEQFF
TGTGCCAGCAGCGCTGCTAGCGGGGCGTACAATGAGCAGTTCTTC
>TRBV7-2|-|TRBJ2-1|TRBD1
CASSTHVTGAITYNEQFF
TGTGCCAGCAGCACGCACGTGACAGGGGCCATCACCTACAATGAGCAGTTCTTC
>TRBV4-3|-|TRBJ2-7|-
CASSQGRTGLYEQYF
TGCGCCAGCAGCCAAGGCAGGACGGGACTCTACGAGCAGTACTTC
>TRBV4-3|few|TRBJ1-5|-
CASSQDSGSRAQHF
TGCGCCAGCAGCCAAGATTCGGGGTCCCGGGCCCAGCATTTT
>TRBV9|-|TRBJ2-5|TRBD1
CASSVQGEKQETQYF
TGTGCCAGCAGCGTCCAGGGGGAAAAGCAAGAGACCCAGTACTTC
>TRBV4-3|large|TRBJ2-7|-
CASSQDRQLSSYEQYF
TGCGCCAGCAGCCAAGATAGACAGCTCAGCTCCTACGAGCAGTACTTC
>TRBV6-5|-|TRBJ1-5|TRBD1
CASSTDRGRQPQHF
TGTGCCAGCAGTACGGACAGGGGAAGACAGCCCCAGCATTTT
>TRBV13|-|TRBJ2-7|-
CASSARGGDRGQYF
TGTGCCAGCAGCGCCCGAGGGGGTGACCGCGGGCAGTACTTC
>TRBV9|-|TRBJ2-3|-
CASSVLEDTDTQYF
TGTGCCAGCAGCGTATTAGAGGACACAGATACGCAGTATTTT
>TRBV6-1|-|TRBJ2-3|TRBD2
CASSARGLAGPGEGQYF
TGTGCCAGCAGTGCCCGAGGACTAGCGGGGCCCGGGGAGGGGCAGTATTTT
>TRBV4-3|few|TRBJ2-3|TRBD2
CASSQETGGGTDTQYF
TGCGCCAGCAGCCAAGAAACGGGAGGAGGCACAGATACGCAGTATTTT
>TRBV6-5|few|TRBJ2-7|TRBD1
CASGYTGDEQYF
TGTGCCAGCGGCTACACAGGGGACGAGCAGTACTTC
>TRBV7-3|-|TRBJ1-1|-
CASSRAGGTEAFF
TGTGCCAGCAGCAGAGCCGGGGGCACTGAAGCTTTCTTT
>TRBV28|-|TRBJ2-2|TRBD1
CASSPRTGGFVTGELFF
TGTGCCAGCAGTCCTAGGACAGGGGGGTTTGTCACCGGGGAGCTGTTTTTT
>TRBV6-5|-|TRBJ1-2|-
CASSYKGGNGYTF
TGTGCCAGCAGTTATAAGGGGGGGAATGGCTACACCTTC
>TRBV19|-|TRBJ2-1|TRBD2
CASSIVGGGLAGWSSYNEQFF
TGTGCCAGTAGTATAGTTGGTGGGGGACTAGCGGGGTGGAGCTCCTACAATGAGCAGTTCTTC
>TRBV19|-|TRBJ1-5|TRBD1
CASSLNAGTDSNQPQHF
TGTGCCAGTAGTCTCAACGCCGGGACAGACAGCAATCAGCCCCAGCATTTT
>TRBV7-9|-|TRBJ2-7|TRBD2
CASSPGLAAYEQYF
TGTGCCAGCAGCCCAGGACTAGCGGCCTACGAGCAGTACTTC
>TRBV11-2|-|TRBJ2-5|-
CASSPTYGEETQYF
TGTGCCAGCAGCCCAACTTACGGGGAAGAGACCCAGTACTTC
>TRBV6-5|once|TRBJ2-1|-
CASLAHSSYNEQFF
TGTGCCAGTTTAGCGCATAGCTCCTACAATGAGCAGTTCTTC
>TRBV4-3|-|TRBJ2-1|-
CASSQGVSGRNEQFF
TGCGCCAGCAGCCAAGGCGTCTCGGGGAGGAATGAGCAGTTCTTC
>TRBV2|-|TRBJ2-7|TRBD1
CASRGTGGNFDEQYF
TGTGCCAGCAGGGGGACAGGGGGAAACTTCGACGAGCAGTACTTC
>TRBV27|-|TRBJ2-7|TRBD1
CASSPNRGLEQYF
TGTGCCAGCAGTCCCAACAGGGGGCTTGAGCAGTACTTC
>TRBV19|-|TRBJ2-2|TRBD1
CASSRTGGRTGELFF
TGTGCCAGTAGTCGGACAGGGGGAAGGACCGGGGAGCTGTTTTTT
>TRBV13|-|TRBJ2-7|-
CASSLSQGLSYEQYF
TGTGCCAGCAGCTTAAGCCAGGGACTTTCGTACGAGCAGTACTTC
>TRBV6-1|-|TRBJ2-5|TRBD2
CASSGIAGAQETQYF
TGTGCCAGCAGTGGGATAGCGGGGGCCCAAGAGACCCAGTACTTC
>TRBV5-5|-|TRBJ2-2|-
CASLRVAGELFF
TGTGCCAGTCTCAGGGTGGCCGGGGAGCTGTTTTTT
>TRBV7-9|-|TRBJ1-2|-
CASSPAGYGYTF
TGTGCCAGCAGCCCCGCCGGTTATGGCTACACCTTC
>TRBV28|-|TRBJ1-5|-
CASSSGQPQHF
TGTGCCAGCAGTTCAGGACAGCCCCAGCATTTT
>TRBV6-6|-|TRBJ2-5|-
CASSYMEGQYF
TGTGCCAGCAGTTATATGGAGGGCCAGTACTTC
>TRBV2|few|TRBJ2-2|-
CASRDRSPMNTGELFF
TGTGCCAGCAGAGACAGGTCCCCTATGAACACCGGGGAGCTGTTTTTT
>TRBV6-6|-|TRBJ2-5|TRBD2
CASSLSGGETQYF
TGTGCCAGCAGTTTATCGGGGGGGGAGACCCAGTACTTC
>TRBV9|-|TRBJ2-5|TRBD2
CASSVGGGGAETQYF
TGTGCCAGCAGCGTAGGGGGCGGGGGGGCGGAGACCCAGTACTTC
>TRBV19|-|TRBJ1-1|-
CASSATFPVNTEAFF
TGTGCCAGTAGTGCAACCTTTCCAGTTAACACTGAAGCTTTCTTT
>TRBV11-2|-|TRBJ2-5|-
CASSPTGGGQETQYF
TGTGCCAGCAGCCCCACAGGGGGAGGGCAAGAGACCCAGTACTTC
>TRBV28|-|TRBJ2-5|-
CASNLQPGETQYF
TGTGCCAGCAATTTGCAGCCAGGGGAGACCCAGTACTTC